The 14 T cell receptor beta chains reported below all come from one sample, sequenced in a study of vaccination and CD4 T cells after COVID-19. Treatment denoted: roughly 11-day PBMC culture with coronavirus spike peptide pools or control peptides (ViraFEST assay). These receptors have no identified antigens. At the Johns Hopkins FTIC core, DNA taken from cultured CD4+ T cells was sequenced by way of the Oncomine TCR Beta short-read assay. Using its own MiXCR run on the PCR reads, TCRdb lists one record per CDR3 protein. The sample has around 8,100 distinct CDR3 sequences, 61% seen once. Sequencing was performed on cultured CD4+ T cells from blood, taken after SARS-CoV-2 vaccination. These receptors originate from a human donor with COVID-19.

V gene TRBV6-5 combines with J gene TRBJ1-2, with a possible D match to TRBD1 (6 bases). Germline lookup yields CDR1 MNHEY and CDR2 SVGAGI. With 1 base removed from V and 4 bases from J, the gap between germline ends came to 13 bases. This CDR3 comprises 15 residues. The CDR3 bases are TGTGCCAGCAGTTACTTGTGGGGGGCCGGCTATGGCTACACCTTC. This translates into CASSYLWGAGYGYTF.

The chain has TRBV21-1 and TRBJ1-1; the table's D call, TRBD1, was not checked against the DNA. TRBV21-1 is a known pseudogene. The CDR3 covers 18 residues. CDR3 loop: CASRWTGIRVALNTEAFF. The CDR3 nucleotides read TGTGCCAGCCGGTGGACAGGGATCAGGGTCGCATTGAACACTGAAGCTTTCTTT.

The chain employs TRBV20-1 and TRBJ2-2; D unresolved. The CDR3 spans 16 residues. Per germline, CDR1 DFQATT and CDR2 SNEGSKA (reference sequence). Trimming stripped 0 bases from V and 3 bases from J, with 14 bases between. CDR3 residues: CSARDLTKPDTGELFF. In DNA, the CDR3 is TGCAGTGCTAGAGATCTGACGAAGCCCGACACCGGGGAGCTGTTTTTT.

This clonotype was picked up a small number of times. The genes are TRBV20-1 and TRBJ1-1, with D maybe TRBD1 (5 bases). The CDR3 spans 12 residues. V gave up 4 bases and J gave up 5 bases, with 11 bases separating them. The V gene's germline CDR1 is DFQATT and CDR2 SNEGSKA (reference sequence). The CDR3 sequence: CSATGTRTEAFF. The DNA for the CDR3 is TGCAGTGCTACAGGGACCCGGACTGAAGCTTTCTTT.

The chain uses TRBV7-2 and TRBJ2-3; 9 bases fit TRBD2. V gave up 8 bases and J gave up 2 bases; unmatched junction bases: 8. The CDR3 is 15 amino acids. Per the germline V gene, CDR1 is SGHTA and CDR2 is FQGNSA. The CDR3 coding sequence is TGTGCCAGCGGGGCGGGGGGGCAACCCACAGATACGCAGTATTTT. It yields the protein CASGAGGQPTDTQYF.

The chain carries TRBV7-6 and TRBJ2-5; 13 positions match TRBD2. Germline trimming cut 3 bases from V and 0 bases from J; bases unmatched to any gene: 1. The length of the CDR3 is 16 residues. The germline V gene encodes CDR1 SGHVS and CDR2 FNYEAQ. In DNA form, the CDR3 reads TGTGCCAGCAGCTTGGGACTAGCGGGGAACCAAGAGACCCAGTACTTC. Translating gives CASSLGLAGNQETQYF. The full variable domain, rest sourced from reference TRBV7-6 and TRBJ2-5, is GAGVSQSPRYKVTKRGQDVALRCDPISGHVSLYWYRQALGQGPEFLTYFNYEAQQDKSGLPNDRFSAERPEGSISTLTIQRTEQRDSAMYRCASSLGLAGNQETQYFGPGTRLLVL.

This chain links TRBV7-2 with TRBJ1-2, with 7 bases identical to TRBD1. V lost 5 bases and J lost 1; bases outside the gene matches: 4. Germline CDR1 is SGHTA and CDR2 is FQGNSA. This CDR3 region has 14 residues. DNA for the CDR3: TGTGCCAGCAGCGGCGACAGGGTTAACTATGGCTACACCTTC. Translating it yields CASSGDRVNYGYTF.

This clonotype appeared a few times. The J gene is TRBJ1-1, the V gene TRBV19; D uncertain. Germline CDR1 reads LNHDA; CDR2 reads SQIVND (reference sequence). The CDR3 is made up of 13 amino acids. Trimming cost V 3 bases and J 5 bases, with 10 bases left between them. CDR3 DNA sequence: TGTGCCAGTAGTATGGCCGGGATTACTGAAGCTTTCTTT. It yields the protein CASSMAGITEAFF.

The chain carries TRBV20-1 and TRBJ2-3, with 10 bases matching TRBD2. Losses at the gene ends were 1 base for V and 0 bases for J; bases not matched to a gene: 4. Germline V gene sequence: CDR1 DFQATT, CDR2 SNEGSKA (reference sequence). This CDR3 is 16 amino acids long. The CDR3 DNA reads TGCAGTGCTAGAGTCGAGCGGGGGGGTAGCACAGATACGCAGTATTTT. Its protein product is CSARVERGGSTDTQYF.

The V and J genes are TRBV7-3 and TRBJ2-2, with D perhaps being TRBD1 or TRBD2 (6 bases each). CDR1 SGHTA and CDR2 FQGTGA come from the germline V gene. Trimming left V 2 bases short and J 0 bases short, with 16 bases between. The CDR3 has 18 amino acids. The CDR3 nucleotides read TGTGCCAGCAGCTTATTCTTATCGGGGGCTTCGAACACCGGGGAGCTGTTTTTT. This codes for CASSLFLSGASNTGELFF. Drawing the rest from reference TRBV7-3 and TRBJ2-2, the complete variable domain is GAGVSQTPSNKVTEKGKYVELRCDPISGHTALYWYRQSLGQGPEFLIYFQGTGAADDSGLPNDRFFAVRPEGSVSTLKIQRTERGDSAVYLCASSLFLSGASNTGELFFGEGSRLTVL.

The rearrangement joins TRBV12-3 or TRBV12-4 to TRBJ1-5; 7 bases are a match to TRBD1. The CDR3 is 16 amino acids. Unmatched junction bases numbered 11, after V lost 5 bases and J lost 4 bases. CDR3 DNA sequence: TGTGCCAGCAGTCCCTTTCCGGGACAGTCTAATCAGCCCCAGCATTTT. Translated: CASSPFPGQSNQPQHF.

The CDR3 DNA reads as TGTGCCGCAATGACCGCAAAGAACACTGAAGCTTTCTTT. Its protein is CAAMTAKNTEAFF. The J gene is TRBJ1-1, the V gene TRBV10-3; D gene uncertain. V was trimmed by 11 bases and J by 1 base, leaving 14 bases between them. Germline V lookup: CDR1 ENHRY, CDR2 SYGVKD. The CDR3 spans 13 residues.

V gene TRBV29-1 combines with J gene TRBJ1-4; D is unresolved. The CDR3 covers 13 residues. From germline, CDR1 is SQVTM and CDR2 ANQGSEA. With 7 bases removed from V and 5 bases from J, the gap between germline ends came to 14 bases. In DNA form, the CDR3 reads TGCAGCGCCCAACCGTCGGGGAATGAAAAACTGTTTTTT. Protein: CSAQPSGNEKLFF.

The table lists this clonotype with a few counts. The chain carries TRBV5-8 and TRBJ1-1; D not certain. The CDR3 is 13 residues long. V lost 2 bases and J 4 bases, leaving 9 bases between the germline ends. CDR1 SGHTS and CDR2 YDEGEE come from the germline V gene. The CDR3 region is CASSFSPLTEAFF. CDR3 nucleotide sequence: TGTGCCAGCAGCTTTAGCCCCCTCACTGAAGCTTTCTTT.